This T cell receptor beta chain was captured by sequencing in a study of cytomegalovirus exposure and HLA in healthy donors. Broader study findings: Certain indistinguishable V segments, among them TRBV6-2 and TRBV6-3, were excluded. The productive fraction for most TCR beta V segments was about 87% or about 30% in an earlier analysis. Sequencing depth roughly uniform across donors was assumed in presence/absence analyses.

V shed 4 bases, J shed 2 bases, and the junction held 4 bases outside the gene matches. The germline V gene has CDR1 SQVTM and CDR2 ANQGSEA. CDR3 length: 13 amino acids. Comments on this clone: Its antigen remains unknown.

The PCR contained 60 Vbeta and 13 Jbeta primers. Method: immunoSEQ multiplex PCR; TCRdb's copy keeps in-frame clones and lacks some. In the table there are 200,000 to 250,000 clones, more than 65% of which are singletons. Sequenced sample: PBMCs. This TCR derives from a man aged 50-60 years in good health and CMV-seronegative. V usage is TRBV29-1 and J usage is TRBJ2-5, with 7 bases matching TRBD2. The CDR3: CSVGRRGQETQYF. Written as DNA, the CDR3 is TGCAGCGTTGGGCGGCGGGGGCAAGAGACCCAGTACTTC.